This T cell receptor (beta chain) was identified in a study of blood T cell repertoires in COVID-19. On the study more broadly: Acute and convalescent COVID-19 samples came from the United States, Italy and Spain.

Original handling: From reference gene primer amplification, estimates of nucleated cell counts were derived. TCRdb's copy holds only in-frame clones and misses some; the assay was immunoSEQ multiplex PCR. That table supplies the V and J calls and clone size; D and trimming were determined from the DNA. The table lists 90,000 or so clones, 86% of them singletons. CDR3 length: 13 residues. Trimming took 2 bases from V and 4 from J; bases not matched to a gene: 4. CDR1 and CDR2 from the germline V gene are SQVTM and ANQGSEA. This clone is a singleton in its sample. What was sequenced was peripheral blood. The V gene is TRBV29-1, the J gene TRBJ1-1; 7 positions match TRBD1. The TCR comes from a man aged 50 to 60 with active COVID-19. This chain's CDR3 is CSVERQGGTEAFF. CDR3 nucleotide sequence: TGCAGCGTTGAACGACAGGGCGGCACTGAAGCTTTCTTT.